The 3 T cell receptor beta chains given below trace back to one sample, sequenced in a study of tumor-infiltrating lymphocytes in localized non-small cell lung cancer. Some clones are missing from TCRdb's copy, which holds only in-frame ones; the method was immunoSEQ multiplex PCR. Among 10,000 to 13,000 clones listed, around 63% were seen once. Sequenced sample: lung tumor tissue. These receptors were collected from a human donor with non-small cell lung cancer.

The CDR3, as DNA: TGTGCCAGCAGCTTAGTTTCTAGGGCAACAATAAGAGGCTACACCTTC. It is translated as CASSLVSRATIRGYTF. The chain joins TRBV7-9 to TRBJ1-2; D gene ambiguous. Trimming cost V 1 base and J 8 bases, with 20 bases left between them. The CDR3 contains 16 residues. Germline CDR1 reads SEHNR; CDR2 reads FQNEAQ (reference sequence).

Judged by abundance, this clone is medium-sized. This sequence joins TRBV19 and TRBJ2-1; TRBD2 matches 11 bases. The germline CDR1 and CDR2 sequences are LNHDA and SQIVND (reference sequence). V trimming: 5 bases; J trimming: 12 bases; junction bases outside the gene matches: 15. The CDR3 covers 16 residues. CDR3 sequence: CASSSRLAGSLGGQFF. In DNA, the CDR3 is TGTGCCAGTAGTTCCCGACTAGCGGGGAGCCTGGGTGGGCAGTTCTTC.

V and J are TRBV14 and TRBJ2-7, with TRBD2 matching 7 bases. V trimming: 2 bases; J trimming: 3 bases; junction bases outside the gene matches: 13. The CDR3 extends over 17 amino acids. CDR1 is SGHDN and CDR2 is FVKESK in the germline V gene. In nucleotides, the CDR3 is TGTGCCAGCAGCCAAACACTATGGGGGGGGTTCGGCTACGAGCAGTACTTC. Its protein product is CASSQTLWGGFGYEQYF.